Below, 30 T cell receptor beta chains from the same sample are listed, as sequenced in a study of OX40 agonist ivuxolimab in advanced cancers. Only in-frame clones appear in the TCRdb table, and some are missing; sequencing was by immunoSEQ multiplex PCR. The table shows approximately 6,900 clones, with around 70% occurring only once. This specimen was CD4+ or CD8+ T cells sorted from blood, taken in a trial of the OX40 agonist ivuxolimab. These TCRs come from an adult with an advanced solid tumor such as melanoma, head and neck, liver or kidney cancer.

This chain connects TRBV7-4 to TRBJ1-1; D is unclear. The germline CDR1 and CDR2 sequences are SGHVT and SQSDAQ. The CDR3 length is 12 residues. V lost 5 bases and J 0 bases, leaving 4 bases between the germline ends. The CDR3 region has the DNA TGTGCCAGCAGCATATTGAACACTGAAGCTTTCTTT. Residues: CASSILNTEAFF.

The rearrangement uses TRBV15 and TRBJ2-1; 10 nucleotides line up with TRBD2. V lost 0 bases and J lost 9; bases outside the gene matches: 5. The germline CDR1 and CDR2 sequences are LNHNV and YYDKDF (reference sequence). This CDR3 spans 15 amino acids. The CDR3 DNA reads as TGTGCCACCAGCAGAGATAGCGGGAGGTTTACTGAGCAGTTCTTC. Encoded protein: CATSRDSGRFTEQFF.

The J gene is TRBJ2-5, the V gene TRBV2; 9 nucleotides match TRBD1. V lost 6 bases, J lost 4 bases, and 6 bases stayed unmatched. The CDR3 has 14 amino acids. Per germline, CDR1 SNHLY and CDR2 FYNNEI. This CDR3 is CASRSTGGVETQYF. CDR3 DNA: TGTGCCAGCAGATCTACAGGGGGCGTAGAGACCCAGTACTTC.

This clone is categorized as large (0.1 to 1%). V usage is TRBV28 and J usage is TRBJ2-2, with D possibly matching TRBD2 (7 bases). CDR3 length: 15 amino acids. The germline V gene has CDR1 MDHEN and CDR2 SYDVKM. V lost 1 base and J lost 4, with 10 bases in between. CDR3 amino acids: CASSLSAGATGELFF. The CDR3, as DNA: TGTGCCAGCAGTTTATCGGCGGGGGCCACCGGGGAGCTGTTTTTT. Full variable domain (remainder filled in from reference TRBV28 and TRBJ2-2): DVKVTQSSRYLVKRTGEKVFLECVQDMDHENMFWYRQDPGLGLRLIYFSYDVKMKEKGDIPEGYSVSREKKERFSLILESASTNQTSMYLCASSLSAGATGELFFGEGSRLTVL.

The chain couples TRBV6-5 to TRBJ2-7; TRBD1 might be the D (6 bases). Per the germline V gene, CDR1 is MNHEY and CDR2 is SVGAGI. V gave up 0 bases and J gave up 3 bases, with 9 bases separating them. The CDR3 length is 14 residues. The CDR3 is CASSYSTGHYEQYF. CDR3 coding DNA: TGTGCCAGCAGTTACTCGACAGGACACTACGAGCAGTACTTC.

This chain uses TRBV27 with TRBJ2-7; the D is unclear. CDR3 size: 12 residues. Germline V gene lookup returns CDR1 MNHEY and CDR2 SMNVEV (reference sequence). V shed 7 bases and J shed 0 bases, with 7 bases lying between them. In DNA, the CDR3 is TGTGCCAGCACCTCTGACTCCTACGAGCAGTACTTC. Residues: CASTSDSYEQYF.

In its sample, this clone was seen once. Here the CDR3 DNA reads TGTGCCAGCAGCTTAGTAGGGCGGAACGAGCAGTACTTC. It specifies CASSLVGRNEQYF. The chain links TRBV7-9 to TRBJ2-7, with D hard to call. Germline CDR1 reads SEHNR; CDR2 reads FQNEAQ (reference sequence). Trimming took off 1 base at V and 5 bases at J, with 9 bases between the two ends. The CDR3 has 13 residues.

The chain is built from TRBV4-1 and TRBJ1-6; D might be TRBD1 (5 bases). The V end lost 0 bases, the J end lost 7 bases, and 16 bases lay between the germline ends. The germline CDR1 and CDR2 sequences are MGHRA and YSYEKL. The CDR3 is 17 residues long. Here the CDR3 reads CASSQDSGTIRNSPLHF. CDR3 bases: TGCGCCAGCAGCCAAGATTCAGGGACGATTCGGAATTCACCCCTCCACTTT.

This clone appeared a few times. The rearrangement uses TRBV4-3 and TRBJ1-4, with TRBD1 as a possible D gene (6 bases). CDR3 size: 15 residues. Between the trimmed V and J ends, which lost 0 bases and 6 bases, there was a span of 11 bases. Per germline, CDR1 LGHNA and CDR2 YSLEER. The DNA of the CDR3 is TGCGCCAGCAGCCAAGAAGGGGGAGGGGATGAAAAACTGTTTTTT. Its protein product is CASSQEGGGDEKLFF.

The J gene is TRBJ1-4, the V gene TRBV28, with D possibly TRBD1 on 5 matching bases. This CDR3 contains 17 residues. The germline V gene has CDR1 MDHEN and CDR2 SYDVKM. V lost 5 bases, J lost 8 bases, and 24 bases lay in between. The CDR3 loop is CASSPPLPGDLGEKLFF. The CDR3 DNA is TGTGCCAGCAGTCCACCTCTTCCGGGGGACTTGGGCGAAAAACTGTTTTTT.

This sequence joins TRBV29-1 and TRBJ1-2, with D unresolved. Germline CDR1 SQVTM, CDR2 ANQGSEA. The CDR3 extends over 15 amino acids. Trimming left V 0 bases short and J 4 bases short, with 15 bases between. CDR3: CSVEDPASEGYGYTF. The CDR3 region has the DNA TGCAGCGTTGAAGATCCGGCTTCAGAGGGCTATGGCTACACCTTC.

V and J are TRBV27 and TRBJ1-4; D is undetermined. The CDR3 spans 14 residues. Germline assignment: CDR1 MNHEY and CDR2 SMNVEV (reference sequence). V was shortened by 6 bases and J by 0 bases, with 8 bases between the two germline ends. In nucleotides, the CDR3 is TGTGCCAGCAGGTCATTAACAACTAATGAAAAACTGTTTTTT. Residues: CASRSLTTNEKLFF.

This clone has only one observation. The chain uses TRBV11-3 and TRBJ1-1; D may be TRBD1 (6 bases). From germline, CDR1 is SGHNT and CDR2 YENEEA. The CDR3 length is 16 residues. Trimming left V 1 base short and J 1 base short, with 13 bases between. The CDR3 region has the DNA TGTGCCAGCAGCTTAGCGGGGGGCGCGGGGAACACTGAAGCTTTCTTT. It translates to CASSLAGGAGNTEAFF.

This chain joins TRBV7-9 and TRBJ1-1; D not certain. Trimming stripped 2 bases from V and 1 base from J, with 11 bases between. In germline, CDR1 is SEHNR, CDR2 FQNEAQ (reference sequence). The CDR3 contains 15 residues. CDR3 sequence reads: CASSLLGVGNTEAFF. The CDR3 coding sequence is TGTGCCAGCAGCTTATTGGGAGTGGGGAACACTGAAGCTTTCTTT.

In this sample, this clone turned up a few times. This CDR3 reads CASSQLLDRGGETQYF. The CDR3 DNA reads TGTGCCAGCTCGCAACTTCTTGACAGGGGCGGGGAGACCCAGTACTTC. The gene calls are TRBV18 and TRBJ2-5; 8 positions agree with TRBD1. CDR3 length: 16 amino acids. Germline trimming cut 6 bases from V and 5 bases from J; bases unmatched to any gene: 14. Germline CDR1 reads KGHSH; CDR2 reads LQKENI.

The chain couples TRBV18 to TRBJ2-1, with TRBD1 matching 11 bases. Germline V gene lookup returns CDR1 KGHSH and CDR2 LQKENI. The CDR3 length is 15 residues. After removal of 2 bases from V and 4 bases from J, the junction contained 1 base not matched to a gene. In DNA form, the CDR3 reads TGTGCCAGCTCACCAGGACAGGGGGCTTACAATGAGCAGTTCTTC. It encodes CASSPGQGAYNEQFF.

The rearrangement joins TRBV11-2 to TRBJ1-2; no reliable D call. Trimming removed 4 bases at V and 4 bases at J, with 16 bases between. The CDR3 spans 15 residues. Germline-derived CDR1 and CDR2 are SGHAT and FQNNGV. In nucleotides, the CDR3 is TGTGCCAGCAGCTCCTCCGGCGGTTGGGGCTATGGCTACACCTTC. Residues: CASSSSGGWGYGYTF.

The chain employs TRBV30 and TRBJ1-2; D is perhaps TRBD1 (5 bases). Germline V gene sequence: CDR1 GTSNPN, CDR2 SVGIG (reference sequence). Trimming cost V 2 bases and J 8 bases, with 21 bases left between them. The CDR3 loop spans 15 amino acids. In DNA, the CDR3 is TGTGCCTGGAGTCTCTCACCGGGACCCCCGGGCGGCTACACCTTC. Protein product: CAWSLSPGPPGGYTF.

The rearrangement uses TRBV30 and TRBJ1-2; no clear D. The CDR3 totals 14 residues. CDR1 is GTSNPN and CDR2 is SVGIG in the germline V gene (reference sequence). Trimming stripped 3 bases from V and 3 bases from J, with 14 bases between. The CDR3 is CAWSAPWSYYGYTF. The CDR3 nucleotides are TGTGCCTGGAGCGCCCCGTGGTCATACTATGGCTACACCTTC.

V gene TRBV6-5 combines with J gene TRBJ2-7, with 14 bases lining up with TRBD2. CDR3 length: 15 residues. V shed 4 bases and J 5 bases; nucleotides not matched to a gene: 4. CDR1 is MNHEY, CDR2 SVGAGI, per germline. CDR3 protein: CASSSGLAGVNEQYF. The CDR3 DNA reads TGTGCCAGCAGTTCGGGACTAGCGGGAGTCAACGAGCAGTACTTC.

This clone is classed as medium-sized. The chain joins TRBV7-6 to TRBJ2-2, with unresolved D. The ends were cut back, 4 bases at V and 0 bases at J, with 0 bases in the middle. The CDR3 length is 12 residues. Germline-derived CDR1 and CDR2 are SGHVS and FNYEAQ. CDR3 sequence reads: CASSSNTGELFF. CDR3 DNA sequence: TGTGCCAGCAGCTCGAACACCGGGGAGCTGTTTTTT.

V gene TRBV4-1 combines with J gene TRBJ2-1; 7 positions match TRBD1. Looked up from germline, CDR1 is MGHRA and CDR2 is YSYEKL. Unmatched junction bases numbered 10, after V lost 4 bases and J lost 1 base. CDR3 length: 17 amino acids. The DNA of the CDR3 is TGCGCCAGCAGCCGAACCCGCTCCAGGGGGTCCTACAATGAGCAGTTCTTC. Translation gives CASSRTRSRGSYNEQFF.

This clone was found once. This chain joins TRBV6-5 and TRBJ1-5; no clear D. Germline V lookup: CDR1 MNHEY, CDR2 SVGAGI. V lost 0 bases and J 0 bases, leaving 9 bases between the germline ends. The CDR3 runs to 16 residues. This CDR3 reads CASSYSDPFSNQPQHF. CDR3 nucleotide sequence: TGTGCCAGCAGTTACTCGGACCCCTTTAGCAATCAGCCCCAGCATTTT.

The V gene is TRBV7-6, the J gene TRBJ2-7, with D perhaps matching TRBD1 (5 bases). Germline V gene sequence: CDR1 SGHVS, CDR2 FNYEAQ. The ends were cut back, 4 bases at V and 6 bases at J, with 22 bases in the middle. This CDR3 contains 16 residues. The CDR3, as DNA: TGTGCCAGCAGCTCCTCCCCCTCGGCAGGGTTAAGCGAGCAGTACTTC. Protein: CASSSSPSAGLSEQYF.

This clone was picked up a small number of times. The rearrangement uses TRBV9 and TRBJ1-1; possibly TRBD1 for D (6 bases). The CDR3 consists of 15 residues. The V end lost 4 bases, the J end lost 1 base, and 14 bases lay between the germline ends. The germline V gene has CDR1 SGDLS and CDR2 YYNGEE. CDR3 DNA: TGTGCCAGCAGCCCCGCGACAGGATGGAACACTGAAGCTTTCTTT. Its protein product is CASSPATGWNTEAFF.

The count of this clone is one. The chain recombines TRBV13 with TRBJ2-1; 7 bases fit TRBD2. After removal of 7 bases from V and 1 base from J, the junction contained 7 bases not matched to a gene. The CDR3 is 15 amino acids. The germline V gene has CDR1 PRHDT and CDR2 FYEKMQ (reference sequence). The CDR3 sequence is CASTGGGESYNEQFF. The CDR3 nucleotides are TGTGCCAGCACCGGGGGAGGGGAATCCTACAATGAGCAGTTCTTC.

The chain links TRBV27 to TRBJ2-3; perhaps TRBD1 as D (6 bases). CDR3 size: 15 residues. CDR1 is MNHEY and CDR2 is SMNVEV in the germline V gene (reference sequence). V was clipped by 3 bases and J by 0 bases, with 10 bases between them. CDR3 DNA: TGTGCCAGCAGTTTCAGGGGATCTAGCACAGATACGCAGTATTTT. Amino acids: CASSFRGSSTDTQYF.

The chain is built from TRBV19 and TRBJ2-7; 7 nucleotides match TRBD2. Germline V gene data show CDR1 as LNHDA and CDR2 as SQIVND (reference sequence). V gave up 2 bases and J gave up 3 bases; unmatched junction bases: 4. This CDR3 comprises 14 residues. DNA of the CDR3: TGTGCCAGTAGTATACAGGGACTAAACTACGAGCAGTACTTC. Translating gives CASSIQGLNYEQYF.

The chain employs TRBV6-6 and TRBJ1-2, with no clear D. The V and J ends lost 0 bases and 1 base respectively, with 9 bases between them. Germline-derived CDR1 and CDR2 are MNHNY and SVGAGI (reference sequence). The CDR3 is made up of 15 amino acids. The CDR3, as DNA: TGTGCCAGCAGTTACTCAAGGGAACGTAACTATGGCTACACCTTC. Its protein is CASSYSRERNYGYTF.

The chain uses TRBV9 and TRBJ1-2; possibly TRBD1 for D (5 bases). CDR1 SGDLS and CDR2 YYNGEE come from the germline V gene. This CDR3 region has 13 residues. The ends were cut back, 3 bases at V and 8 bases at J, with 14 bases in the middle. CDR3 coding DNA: TGTGCCAGCAGCGGAGCAGGGTTCGGCGGCTACACCTTC. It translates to CASSGAGFGGYTF.